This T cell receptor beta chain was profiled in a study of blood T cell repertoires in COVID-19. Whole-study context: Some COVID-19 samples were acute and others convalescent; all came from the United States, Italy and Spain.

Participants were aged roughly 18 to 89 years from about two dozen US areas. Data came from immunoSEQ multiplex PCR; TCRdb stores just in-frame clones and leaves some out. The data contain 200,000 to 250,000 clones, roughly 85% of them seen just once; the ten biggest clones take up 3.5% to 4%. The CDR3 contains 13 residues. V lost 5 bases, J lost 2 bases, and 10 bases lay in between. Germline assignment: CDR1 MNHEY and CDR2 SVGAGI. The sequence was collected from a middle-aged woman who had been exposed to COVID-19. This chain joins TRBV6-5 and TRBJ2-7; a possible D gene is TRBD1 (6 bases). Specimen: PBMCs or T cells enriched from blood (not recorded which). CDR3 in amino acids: CASSRRQAYEQYF. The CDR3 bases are TGTGCCAGCAGTCGCCGACAGGCCTACGAGCAGTACTTC.